Listed here are 5 T cell receptor beta chains from one sample, sequenced in a study of T cell responses to AZD1222 COVID-19 vaccine. Generated by immunoSEQ multiplex PCR, the TCRdb table keeps only in-frame clones and is missing some. The sample yields roughly 190,000 clones, roughly 88% seen once. Sample: peripheral blood, taken on day 0 of AZD1222 vaccination. The receptors shown here come from an adult in good health.

The chain's CDR3 is CASRVKGNTEAFF. CDR3 nucleotide sequence: TGTGCCAGTAGAGTAAAGGGGAACACTGAAGCTTTCTTT. The V and J genes are TRBV19 and TRBJ1-1, with D hard to call. Trimming pared 6 bases from V and 1 base from J, leaving 9 bases between. The CDR3 is 13 amino acids. CDR1 is LNHDA and CDR2 is SQIVND in the germline V gene (reference sequence).

The J gene is TRBJ2-1, the V gene TRBV5-5; a possible D gene is TRBD2 (6 bases). This CDR3 has 15 amino acids. Germline lookup yields CDR1 SGHKS and CDR2 YYEKEE (reference sequence). Trimming stripped 0 bases from V and 6 bases from J, with 13 bases between. The CDR3: CASSLDSGRGNEQFF. The CDR3, as DNA: TGTGCCAGCAGCTTGGATAGCGGACGGGGCAATGAGCAGTTCTTC.

The chain links TRBV4-3 to TRBJ1-2, with D unclear. The CDR3 has 16 amino acids. The V gene lost 0 bases and the J gene lost 5 bases, with 16 bases spanning the gap. Per germline, CDR1 LGHNA and CDR2 YSLEER. The CDR3: CASSQEIWGMGYGYTF. In DNA, the CDR3 is TGCGCCAGCAGCCAAGAAATTTGGGGAATGGGATATGGCTACACCTTC.

V is TRBV6-1 and J is TRBJ1-1, with D possibly being TRBD1 (5 bases). The CDR3 loop spans 14 amino acids. The V end lost 2 bases, the J end lost 6 bases, and 13 bases lay between the germline ends. CDR1 and CDR2 (germline): MNHNS, SASEGT. CDR3 sequence reads: CASSEFRGFAEAFF. The CDR3, as DNA: TGTGCCAGCAGTGAATTTCGGGGGTTCGCTGAAGCTTTCTTT.

V and J are TRBV7-3 and TRBJ1-2; D not certain. CDR3 length: 15 amino acids. Between the trimmed V and J ends, which lost 3 bases and 6 bases, there was a span of 17 bases. Germline values: CDR1 SGHTA, CDR2 FQGTGA. The CDR3: CASSFIFGDPDGYTF. The CDR3 nucleotides are TGTGCCAGCAGCTTTATTTTTGGAGACCCCGATGGCTACACCTTC.